Below are 30 T cell receptor beta chains sequenced from a single sample in a study of vaccination and CD4 T cells after COVID-19. The sample's treatment: approximately 10-day PBMC culture with coronavirus spike peptide pools or control peptides (ViraFEST assay). Collection of the unexposed donor's CD4+ T cells took place before the COVID-19 pandemic (2011-2018). The assay that was used to sequence DNA from cultured CD4+ T cells was the Oncomine TCR Beta short-read assay. TCRdb independently ran MiXCR on the PCR reads; one entry per CDR3 protein. The sample lists around 7,000 distinct CDR3 sequences; over 40% were seen once. These receptors have no identified antigens. The sample comprised CD4+ T cells from blood, cultured in vitro. The receptors were sampled from a human donor in good health.

The chain has TRBV7-6 and TRBJ2-3, with D possibly being TRBD1 (6 bases). CDR1 is SGHVS and CDR2 is FNYEAQ in the germline V gene. V gave up 6 bases and J gave up 1 base, with 11 bases separating them. CDR3 length: 14 amino acids. CDR3 bases: TGTGCCAGCAGTACCAGGGGAGGCACAGATACGCAGTATTTT. Translated, it gives CASSTRGGTDTQYF. Full variable domain (outside the CDR3, taken from reference TRBV7-6 and TRBJ2-3): GAGVSQSPRYKVTKRGQDVALRCDPISGHVSLYWYRQALGQGPEFLTYFNYEAQQDKSGLPNDRFSAERPEGSISTLTIQRTEQRDSAMYRCASSTRGGTDTQYFGPGTRLTVL.

In its sample, this clonotype was seen a few times. The rearrangement joins TRBV7-9 to TRBJ1-2; D call uncertain. The length of the CDR3 is 12 residues. Deletions cut 1 base from V and 8 bases from J, with 8 bases between. The germline gives CDR1 SEHNR, CDR2 FQNEAQ (reference sequence). Here the CDR3 DNA reads TGTGCCAGCAGCTTAGGATGGGAAGGCTACACCTTC. The encoded protein is CASSLGWEGYTF.

This clonotype came up a few times. The chain links TRBV20-1 to TRBJ2-2; D remains unclear. The CDR3 extends over 13 amino acids. Deletions cut 3 bases from V and 12 bases from J, with 17 bases between. From germline, CDR1 is DFQATT and CDR2 SNEGSKA (reference sequence). The CDR3 reads CSASRESGDKLFF. CDR3 sequence (DNA): TGCAGTGCTAGTCGCGAATCGGGCGATAAGCTGTTTTTT.

The table lists this clonotype with a few counts. This chain joins TRBV7-2 and TRBJ2-7; D unclear. The CDR3 runs 15 residues. The V and J ends lost 4 bases and 7 bases respectively, with 20 bases between them. The germline V gene has CDR1 SGHTA and CDR2 FQGNSA. CDR3 DNA sequence: TGTGCCAGCAGCTCAATGGACGGCCGAACTGGGGAGCAGTACTTC. Residues: CASSSMDGRTGEQYF.

This chain links TRBV6-1 with TRBJ2-3; tentatively, D is TRBD2 (5 bases). CDR1 is MNHNS and CDR2 is SASEGT in the germline V gene. V was shortened by 5 bases and J by 0 bases, with 12 bases between the two germline ends. CDR3 length equals 15 residues. CDR3 amino acids: CASSPAVMSTDTQYF. The CDR3 nucleotides are TGTGCCAGCAGTCCAGCGGTAATGAGCACAGATACGCAGTATTTT.

This clonotype was detected a few times. The J gene is TRBJ1-6, the V gene TRBV2; D possibly corresponds to TRBD1 (5 bases). This CDR3 comprises 15 residues. V shed 8 bases and J shed 0 bases, with 11 bases lying between them. Germline assignment: CDR1 SNHLY and CDR2 FYNNEI. The CDR3 DNA sequence: TGTGCCAGCGACCCAGGGAGCTCCTATAATTCACCCCTCCACTTT. It codes for CASDPGSSYNSPLHF. The full variable domain, in which reference TRBV2 and TRBJ1-6 provide the parts outside the CDR3, is EPEVTQTPSHQVTQMGQEVILRCVPISNHLYFYWYRQILGQKVEFLVSFYNNEISEKSEIFDDQFSVERPDGSNFTLKIRSTKLEDSAMYFCASDPGSSYNSPLHFGNGTRLTVT.

The rearrangement joins TRBV6-5 to TRBJ2-5; either TRBD1 or TRBD2 may supply D (5 bases each). Germline lookup yields CDR1 MNHEY and CDR2 SVGAGI. V was shortened by 2 bases and J by 5 bases, with 15 bases between the two germline ends. This CDR3 contains 15 residues. The CDR3 here is CASSYEPGRGETQYF. The CDR3 DNA reads TGTGCCAGCAGTTACGAACCGGGGCGAGGGGAGACCCAGTACTTC.

This rearrangement joins TRBV11-2 to TRBJ1-2; D unclear. V was cut by 0 bases and J by 13 bases, with 12 bases left in between. There are 12 residues in the CDR3. Germline V gives CDR1 SGHAT, CDR2 FQNNGV. CDR3 residues: CASSLDGLGATF. CDR3 DNA sequence: TGTGCCAGCAGCTTAGACGGCCTCGGTGCCACCTTC. Full variable domain (remainder filled in from reference TRBV11-2 and TRBJ1-2): EAGVAQSPRYKIIEKRQSVAFWCNPISGHATLYWYQQILGQGPKLLIQFQNNGVVDDSQLPKDRFSAERLKGVDSTLKIQPAKLEDSAVYLCASSLDGLGATFGSGTRLTVV.

CDR3 nucleotides: TGTGCCAGCAGCGTAGGGGGCCAGGGCCGATATGGCTACACCTTC. Encoded protein: CASSVGGQGRYGYTF. V usage is TRBV9 and J usage is TRBJ1-2; D possibly corresponds to TRBD1 (5 bases). This CDR3 region has 15 residues. The ends were cut back, 0 bases at V and 5 bases at J, with 14 bases in the middle. CDR1 is SGDLS, CDR2 YYNGEE, per germline. The full variable domain, in which reference TRBV9 and TRBJ1-2 provide the parts outside the CDR3, is DSGVTQTPKHLITATGQRVTLRCSPRSGDLSVYWYQQSLDQGLQFLIQYYNGEERAKGNILERFSAQQFPDLHSELNLSSLELGDSALYFCASSVGGQGRYGYTFGSGTRLTVV.

The chain's CDR3 is CASSKGDRENNSPLHF. CDR3 nucleotide sequence: TGCGCCAGCAGTAAAGGGGACAGAGAAAATAATTCACCCCTCCACTTT. The chain joins TRBV5-1 to TRBJ1-6; 7 nucleotides align to TRBD1. V trimming: 5 bases; J trimming: 5 bases; junction bases outside the gene matches: 10. The length of the CDR3 is 16 residues. Looked up from germline, CDR1 is SGHRS and CDR2 is YFSETQ.

The CDR3 DNA reads as TGTGCCAGCAGCTTAGGGCGGTTCACCTACGAGCAGTACTTC. This encodes CASSLGRFTYEQYF. The chain combines TRBV7-8 with TRBJ2-7; D is undetermined. Germline CDR1 and CDR2: SGHVS and FQNEAQ. This CDR3 comprises 14 residues. V was shortened by 1 base and J by 2 bases, with 9 bases between the two germline ends.

V and J are TRBV6-1 and TRBJ2-3; D may be TRBD1 (5 bases). CDR1 MNHNS and CDR2 SASEGT come from the germline V gene. CDR3 length: 14 amino acids. Trimming took off 5 bases at V and 3 bases at J, with 12 bases between the two ends. In nucleotides, the CDR3 is TGTGCCAGCAGTCAACAAACAGGAACAGATACGCAGTATTTT. As protein: CASSQQTGTDTQYF.

The chain combines TRBV28 with TRBJ2-7; D possibly corresponds to TRBD2 (6 bases). The germline V gene has CDR1 MDHEN and CDR2 SYDVKM. This CDR3 contains 15 residues. Deletions cut 7 bases from V and 5 bases from J, with 21 bases between. The CDR3 sequence: CASTPRGGGGDEQYF. DNA of the CDR3: TGTGCCAGCACCCCCCGGGGAGGCGGAGGGGACGAGCAGTACTTC.

The chain couples TRBV5-5 to TRBJ1-5; 11 bases agree with TRBD1. This CDR3 spans 15 amino acids. CDR1 and CDR2 from the germline V gene are SGHKS and YYEKEE (reference sequence). J lost 3 bases, V lost 4 bases, and 3 bases had no gene match. The CDR3 DNA reads as TGTGCCAGCAGCCGGACAGGGGGCGACAATCAGCCCCAGCATTTT. Protein sequence: CASSRTGGDNQPQHF.

The chain employs TRBV7-2 and TRBJ2-5, with TRBD1 matching over 10 bases. The V gene end was trimmed by 5 bases and the J gene end by 7 bases; junction bases not matched to a gene: 7. CDR1 is SGHTA and CDR2 is FQGNSA in the germline V gene. The CDR3 contains 14 residues. CDR3 nucleotides: TGTGCCAGCAGCACCCCGGGACAGGGGATGACCCAGTACTTC. Translation gives CASSTPGQGMTQYF.

The rearrangement joins TRBV19 to TRBJ2-7, with unresolved D. Germline CDR1 reads LNHDA; CDR2 reads SQIVND (reference sequence). This CDR3 has 14 amino acids. Between the trimmed V and J ends, which lost 5 bases and 1 base, there was a span of 12 bases. CDR3 coding DNA: TGTGCCAGTAGTGCTAAGGTAGGGTCCTACGAGCAGTACTTC. Its protein product is CASSAKVGSYEQYF.

The chain employs TRBV4-3 and TRBJ2-1; 10 bases are a match to TRBD2. CDR1 LGHNA and CDR2 YSLEER come from the germline V gene. The CDR3 sequence is 17 residues long. Trimming removed 1 base from V and 6 bases from J; junction bases left unmatched: 9. CDR3: CASSQGAAGGLGNEQFF. CDR3 DNA: TGCGCCAGCAGCCAAGGGGCAGCGGGGGGGCTTGGCAATGAGCAGTTCTTC.

Only a few counts were recorded for this clonotype. The chain uses TRBV27 and TRBJ2-3; possibly TRBD2 for D (5 bases). The CDR3 is 12 amino acids. CDR1 and CDR2 (germline): MNHEY, SMNVEV (reference sequence). V lost 4 bases to trimming and J lost 9 bases, with 11 bases between them. The CDR3 DNA reads TGTGCCAGCAGTTGGACGGACTCAACGCAGTATTTT. Protein sequence: CASSWTDSTQYF.

This clonotype came up a few times. V is TRBV7-8 and J is TRBJ2-3; D is ambiguous. Trimming took off 5 bases at V and 0 bases at J, with 6 bases between the two ends. Germline V gene sequence: CDR1 SGHVS, CDR2 FQNEAQ. The CDR3 covers 13 residues. The CDR3 nucleotides read TGTGCCAGCAGCCGCAAGAGCACAGATACGCAGTATTTT. As protein: CASSRKSTDTQYF.

V and J are TRBV28 and TRBJ1-2; unclear D gene. Germline CDR1 reads MDHEN; CDR2 reads SYDVKM. Trimming cost V 6 bases and J 2 bases, with 10 bases left between them. This CDR3 is built from 13 residues. The CDR3 is CASSSDSNYGYTF. CDR3 bases: TGTGCCAGCAGCTCGGACTCCAACTATGGCTACACCTTC.

There are a few counts of this clonotype. This chain's CDR3 is CASSRWFGQREFEAFF. The DNA of the CDR3 is TGTGCCAGTAGTAGATGGTTTGGACAGAGGGAATTTGAAGCTTTCTTT. The chain couples TRBV19 to TRBJ1-1, with a weak D call TRBD1 (6 bases). Germline V gives CDR1 LNHDA, CDR2 SQIVND (reference sequence). The germline V and J ends were trimmed by 4 bases and 7 bases, with 22 bases remaining between them. The CDR3 totals 16 residues.

This chain uses TRBV5-1 with TRBJ1-2; the D gene is possibly TRBD1 (5 bases). Germline values: CDR1 SGHRS, CDR2 YFSETQ. Trimming took off 4 bases at V and 11 bases at J, with 21 bases between the two ends. The CDR3 totals 14 residues. The CDR3 DNA reads as TGCGCCAGCAGCGGGGGACTAAAGGTCGGGATTTACACCTTC. It specifies CASSGGLKVGIYTF.

This clonotype showed up just a few times. The chain uses TRBV7-7 and TRBJ2-5; unclear D gene. V shed 2 bases and J shed 1 base, with 8 bases lying between them. The germline CDR1 and CDR2 sequences are SSHAT and FNYEAQ (reference sequence). This CDR3 comprises 14 residues. CDR3 loop: CASSLTPLQETQYF. The CDR3 coding sequence is TGTGCCAGCAGCTTAACCCCACTCCAAGAGACCCAGTACTTC. The variable domain in full, with the rest retrieved from reference TRBV7-7 and TRBJ2-5, is GAGVSQSPRYKVTKRGQDVTLRCDPISSHATLYWYQQALGQGPEFLTYFNYEAQPDKSGLPSDRFSAERPEGSISTLTIQRTEQRDSAMYRCASSLTPLQETQYFGPGTRLLVL.

Comment on this clonotype: Without the conserved terminal phenylalanine or tryptophan, this CDR3 likely stems from a read error. This chain uses TRBV6-1 with TRBJ2-7; D may be TRBD1 (6 bases). The V end lost 7 bases, the J end lost 0 bases, and 13 bases lay between the germline ends. The length of the CDR3 is 14 residues. Per germline, CDR1 MNHNS and CDR2 SASEGT. The CDR3 bases are TGTGCCAGCAACCCTGACAGGAGCTCCTACGAGCAGTACTCC. Translating gives CASNPDRSSYEQYS.

This clonotype turned up a few times. CDR3 region: CSATLGQGSTEAFF. In nucleotides, the CDR3 is TGCAGTGCGACCCTGGGACAGGGTTCCACTGAAGCTTTCTTT. The rearrangement joins TRBV20-1 to TRBJ1-1; 9 bases are shared with TRBD1. V shed 6 bases and J 4 bases; nucleotides not matched to a gene: 9. Germline V gene data show CDR1 as DFQATT and CDR2 as SNEGSKA (reference sequence). This CDR3 spans 14 amino acids.

This clonotype was picked up one time. The chain links TRBV20-1 to TRBJ2-6; D possibly matches TRBD1 or TRBD2 (6 bases each). The germline V gene encodes CDR1 DFQATT and CDR2 SNEGSKA (reference sequence). There are 17 residues in the CDR3. With 6 bases removed from V and 0 bases from J, the gap between germline ends came to 18 bases. Here the CDR3 reads CSAWRDTRSSGANVLTF. CDR3 bases: TGCAGTGCGTGGCGGGACACGCGAAGCTCTGGGGCCAACGTCCTGACTTTC.

V is TRBV4-1 and J is TRBJ2-2; a weak D match, TRBD1 (5 bases). Germline loops: CDR1 MGHRA, CDR2 YSYEKL. The CDR3 runs to 16 residues. Trimming took off 0 bases at V and 7 bases at J, with 15 bases between the two ends. The CDR3 loop reads CASSQEKGRAIGELFF. Here the CDR3 DNA reads TGCGCCAGCAGCCAAGAGAAGGGCAGGGCGATCGGGGAGCTGTTTTTT.

The V and J genes are TRBV20-1 and TRBJ1-1, with 10 bases matching TRBD1. Germline V gene sequence: CDR1 DFQATT, CDR2 SNEGSKA (reference sequence). The CDR3 length is 15 residues. Germline trimming cut 1 base from V and 4 bases from J; bases unmatched to any gene: 6. The CDR3 spells CSARAPGQGFTEAFF. CDR3 DNA sequence: TGCAGTGCTAGAGCGCCGGGACAGGGGTTCACTGAAGCTTTCTTT.

This clonotype was counted a few times. V usage is TRBV2 and J usage is TRBJ1-5; TRBD1 aligns across 7 bases. CDR1 and CDR2 from the germline V gene are SNHLY and FYNNEI. The V gene end was trimmed by 7 bases and the J gene end by 5 bases; junction bases not matched to a gene: 11. The CDR3 is 15 amino acids. In DNA form, the CDR3 reads TGTGCCAGCACCGATGGCCAGGGGGAAGATCAGCCCCAGCATTTT. Translated, it gives CASTDGQGEDQPQHF.

The V gene is TRBV4-3, the J gene TRBJ1-6, with no clear D. This CDR3 spans 15 amino acids. V was pared by 0 bases and J by 7 bases, with 10 bases between. CDR1 and CDR2 from the germline V gene are LGHNA and YSLEER. The CDR3 region is CASSQDWAENSPLHF. CDR3 DNA: TGCGCCAGCAGCCAAGATTGGGCAGAAAATTCACCCCTCCACTTT.